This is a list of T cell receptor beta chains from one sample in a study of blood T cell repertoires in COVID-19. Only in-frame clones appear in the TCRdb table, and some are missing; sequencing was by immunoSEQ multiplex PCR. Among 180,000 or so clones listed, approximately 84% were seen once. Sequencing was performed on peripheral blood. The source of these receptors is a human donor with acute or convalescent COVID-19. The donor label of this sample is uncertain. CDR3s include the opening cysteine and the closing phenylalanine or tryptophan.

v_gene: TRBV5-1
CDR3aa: CASSLAGEIGYTF

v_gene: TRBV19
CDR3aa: CASSIEDQPQHF

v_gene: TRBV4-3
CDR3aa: CASSQRWEGGGNEQFF

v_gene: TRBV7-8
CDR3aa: CATLIGGTEAFF

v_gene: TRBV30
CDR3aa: CAWSVPGGMADTQYF

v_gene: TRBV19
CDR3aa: CASSTSTSGLSEQYF

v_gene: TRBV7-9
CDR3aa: CASSVQVPTGELFF

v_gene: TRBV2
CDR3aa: CASSEAWGQREAFF

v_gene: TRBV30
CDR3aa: CAWSARAGGSYEQFF

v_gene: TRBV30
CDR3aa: CAWSVPYLTISGNTIYF

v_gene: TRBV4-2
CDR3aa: CASSQLSGTSGYAQYF

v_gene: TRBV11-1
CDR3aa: CASSQLAGGPGTQYF

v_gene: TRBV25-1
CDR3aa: CASSRRDGTDTQYF

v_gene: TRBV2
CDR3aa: CASSGDSTDEQFF

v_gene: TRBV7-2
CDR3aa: CASSLTSGPYEQYF

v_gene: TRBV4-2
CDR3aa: CASSQESGSSGNTIYF

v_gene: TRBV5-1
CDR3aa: CASSSGTSGRFDTQYF

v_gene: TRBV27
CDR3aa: CASSLYRDNYGYTF

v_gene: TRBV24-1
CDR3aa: CAQAQNQPQHF

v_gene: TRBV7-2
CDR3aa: CASSLQGAQNYGYTF

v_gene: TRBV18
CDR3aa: CASSRGADHTDTQYF

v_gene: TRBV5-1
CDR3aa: CASSLAGGETQYF

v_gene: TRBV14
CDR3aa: CASRLTSVSTKQYF